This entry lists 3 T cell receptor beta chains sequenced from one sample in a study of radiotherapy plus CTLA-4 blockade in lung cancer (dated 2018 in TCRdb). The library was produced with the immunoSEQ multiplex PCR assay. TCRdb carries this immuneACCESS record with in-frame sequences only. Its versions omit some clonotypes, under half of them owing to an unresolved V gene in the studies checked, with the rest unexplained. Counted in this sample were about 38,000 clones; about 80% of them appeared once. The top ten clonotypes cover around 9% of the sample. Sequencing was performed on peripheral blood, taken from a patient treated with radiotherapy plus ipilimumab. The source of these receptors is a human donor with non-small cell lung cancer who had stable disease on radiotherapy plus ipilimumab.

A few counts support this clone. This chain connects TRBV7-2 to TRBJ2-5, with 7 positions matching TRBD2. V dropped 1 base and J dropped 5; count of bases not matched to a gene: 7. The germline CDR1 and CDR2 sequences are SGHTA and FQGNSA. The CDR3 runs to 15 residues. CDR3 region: CASSLGGGLRETQYF. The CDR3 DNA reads TGTGCCAGCAGCTTAGGGGGAGGGCTGAGGGAGACCCAGTACTTC.

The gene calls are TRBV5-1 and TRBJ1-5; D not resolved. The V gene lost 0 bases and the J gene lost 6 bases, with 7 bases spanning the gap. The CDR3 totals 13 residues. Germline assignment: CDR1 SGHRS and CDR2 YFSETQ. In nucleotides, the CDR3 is TGCGCCAGCAGCTTGGCACCGGGTCAGCCCCAGCATTTT. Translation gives CASSLAPGQPQHF.

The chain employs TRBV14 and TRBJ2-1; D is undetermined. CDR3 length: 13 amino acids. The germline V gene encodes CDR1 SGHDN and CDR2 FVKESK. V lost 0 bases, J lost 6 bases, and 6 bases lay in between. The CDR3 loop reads CASSQDPINEQFF. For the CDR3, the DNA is TGTGCCAGCAGCCAAGATCCTATCAATGAGCAGTTCTTC.